The entry that follows covers one T cell receptor (beta chain) sequence. The antigen remains undetermined. The CDR3 covers 16 residues. The V segment lost 5 bases and the J segment 5 bases; nucleotides outside the gene matches: 9. From germline, CDR1 is LNHDA and CDR2 SQIVND (reference sequence). This record comes from a study of siplizumab effects on memory and regulatory T cells. Findings of the study overall: In siplizumab cultures, the suppressive function of proliferating Tregs remained unconfirmed. Naive T cells seemed more diverse than memory cells and seemed major alloresponse contributors. Mean Treg-derived proportions of mappable alloreactive CD4+ clones were less than 80% for siplizumab and around 29% for controls. An assignable phenotype, naive or memory, was missing from roughly 76-95% of proliferating CD4+ or CD8+ clones.

The protocol was immunoSEQ multiplex PCR, while the TCRdb copy is restricted to in-frame clones and leaves out a portion. Among roughly 120,000 clones, 80% to 95% were seen once, and the ten largest hold 1.3%. Sequencing was done on a sample of CD4+ T cells sorted from blood. The rearrangement links TRBV19 to TRBJ2-5; 12 bases align to TRBD2. The TCR originated in a human donor in good health. The CDR3 loop is CASSPPGLAGWETQYF. In nucleotides, the CDR3 is TGTGCCAGTAGTCCCCCCGGACTAGCGGGATGGGAGACCCAGTACTTC.